The 25 T cell receptor beta chains below come from one sample, sequenced in a study of blood T cell repertoires in COVID-19 (TCRdb year 2020). Library preparation used the immunoSEQ multiplex PCR assay. The immuneACCESS repertoire file appears here via TCRdb, limited to in-frame rearrangements. These files lack a portion of the clones; in checked studies, under half of the deficit traces to unresolved V genes, and the cause of the others is not known. The sample table lists 300,000 to 450,000 clones, around nine tenths of them with a count of one. Together, the top ten hold about 2.9% of the sample. The sequencing input was peripheral blood. The receptors originated from a human donor in a cohort sampled during active COVID-19.

This clone was seen a few times. CDR3 residues: CASSYGDYGYTF. CDR3 sequence (DNA): TGTGCCAGCAGCTACGGGGACTATGGCTACACCTTC. This sequence joins TRBV11-2 and TRBJ1-2, with D unclear. CDR3 length: 12 residues. CDR1 and CDR2 from the germline V gene are SGHAT and FQNNGV. V lost 4 bases and J 3 bases, leaving 6 bases between the germline ends.

The V gene is TRBV5-4, the J gene TRBJ1-4, with TRBD1 as a possible D gene (6 bases). This CDR3 spans 15 amino acids. Trimming cost V 4 bases and J 4 bases, with 14 bases left between them. Germline V CDR1 and CDR2: SGHNT, YYREEE (reference sequence). The CDR3 DNA is TGTGCCAGCAGCACCGCAGGGGCCCTTAATGAAAAACTGTTTTTT. It is translated as CASSTAGALNEKLFF.

V gene TRBV18 combines with J gene TRBJ1-5; TRBD1 might be the D (6 bases). Trimming pared 1 base from V and 0 bases from J, leaving 22 bases between. Germline V lookup: CDR1 KGHSH, CDR2 LQKENI. The CDR3 is made up of 20 amino acids. The CDR3 region is CASSPRGRDILLGSNQPQHF. The CDR3 region has the DNA TGTGCCAGCTCACCACGAGGCAGGGACATCCTCTTGGGTAGCAATCAGCCCCAGCATTTT.

The chain uses TRBV18 and TRBJ2-5; 7 bases map to TRBD2. Germline V CDR1 and CDR2: KGHSH, LQKENI. V was pared by 8 bases and J by 4 bases, with 25 bases of the junction left unmatched. CDR3 length: 19 residues. The CDR3 loop is CASTTRESAGVRRGETQYF. The DNA for the CDR3 is TGTGCCAGCACAACAAGGGAGTCGGCGGGGGTCCGGCGGGGAGAGACCCAGTACTTC.

The chain recombines TRBV29-1 with TRBJ2-7; 8 bases align to TRBD1. From germline, CDR1 is SQVTM and CDR2 ANQGSEA. After removal of 4 bases from V and 8 bases from J, the junction contained 4 bases not matched to a gene. The CDR3 sequence is 11 residues long. The CDR3 loop is CSVVTGGQQYF. The CDR3 DNA reads TGCAGCGTTGTCACAGGGGGTCAGCAGTACTTC.

This sequence joins TRBV7-3 and TRBJ2-2; D gene ambiguous. This CDR3 is built from 14 residues. Per the germline V gene, CDR1 is SGHTA and CDR2 is FQGTGA. The V end lost 8 bases, the J end lost 0 bases, and 10 bases lay between the germline ends. DNA of the CDR3: TGTGCCAGCCGGAGAACCCCGAACACCGGGGAGCTGTTTTTT. It translates to CASRRTPNTGELFF.

As regards this clone: Germline and junction disagree at one end, which may indicate a read error. The V and J genes are TRBV19 and TRBJ1-1; D is unresolved. The CDR3 has 14 residues. Germline-derived CDR1 and CDR2 are LNHDA and SQIVND (reference sequence). DNA of the CDR3: TGTGCCAGTACTATATCGGCGGGCGACACTGAAGCTTTCTTT. It is translated as CASTISAGDTEAFF.

The chain links TRBV10-1 to TRBJ2-1; 7 nucleotides align to TRBD1. This CDR3 comprises 14 residues. CDR1 is WNHNN and CDR2 is SYGVQD in the germline V gene (reference sequence). The J segment lost 8 bases and the V segment lost 7 bases, leaving 11 bases of the junction unmatched. The CDR3: CASTSNRGSDEQFF. The CDR3 coding sequence is TGCGCCAGCACTTCGAACAGGGGATCCGATGAGCAGTTCTTC.

The chain is built from TRBV30 and TRBJ2-1, with a tentative D call TRBD2 (5 bases). CDR1 and CDR2 (germline): GTSNPN, SVGIG (reference sequence). The V end lost 1 base, the J end lost 9 bases, and 22 bases lay between the germline ends. CDR3 length: 16 residues. CDR3 sequence: CAWSAGVVPLRGEQFF. In DNA, the CDR3 is TGTGCCTGGAGTGCGGGCGTGGTACCCCTTCGGGGTGAGCAGTTCTTC.

This clone was recorded at least ten times. The gene calls are TRBV5-1 and TRBJ1-2; no clear D. The CDR3 spans 14 residues. V was shortened by 1 base and J by 5 bases, with 12 bases between the two germline ends. The germline V gene encodes CDR1 SGHRS and CDR2 YFSETQ. This CDR3 reads CASSLSGGTYGYTF. In DNA, the CDR3 is TGCGCCAGCAGCTTGTCGGGAGGAACTTATGGCTACACCTTC.

The V and J genes are TRBV6-5 and TRBJ2-3; D is perhaps TRBD2 (5 bases). The CDR3 covers 14 residues. Germline V gene data show CDR1 as MNHEY and CDR2 as SVGAGI. The V end was cut by 6 bases, the J end by 2 bases, with 12 bases between. The CDR3 nucleotides read TGTGCCAGCAGGGAGGACTCTTACACAGATACGCAGTATTTT. As protein: CASREDSYTDTQYF.

J is TRBJ2-3 and V is TRBV2, with a tentative D call TRBD1 (6 bases). The V gene lost 4 bases and the J gene lost 1 base, with 18 bases spanning the gap. This CDR3 spans 17 amino acids. Germline loops: CDR1 SNHLY, CDR2 FYNNEI. CDR3 sequence reads: CASSADMGALGTDTQYF. The CDR3 DNA follows: TGTGCCAGCAGTGCTGATATGGGGGCCCTGGGCACAGATACGCAGTATTTT.

The chain has TRBV6-5 and TRBJ1-4; 9 nucleotides line up with TRBD1. The V and J ends lost 6 bases and 7 bases, in that order; junction bases with no gene match: 6. Germline V CDR1 and CDR2: MNHEY, SVGAGI. This CDR3 has 14 residues. In DNA form, the CDR3 reads TGTGCCAGCAGGGGGACAGGGCGATCTGAAAAACTGTTTTTT. Translation gives CASRGTGRSEKLFF.

The J gene is TRBJ1-1, the V gene TRBV28; 7 bases align to TRBD1. Trimming removed 8 bases from V and 0 bases from J; junction bases left unmatched: 9. The germline V gene encodes CDR1 MDHEN and CDR2 SYDVKM. The CDR3 contains 15 residues. This CDR3 reads CASEPWDSMNTEAFF. The CDR3 DNA reads as TGTGCCAGCGAACCATGGGACAGCATGAACACTGAAGCTTTCTTT.

This chain links TRBV5-1 with TRBJ1-2; 7 nucleotides line up with TRBD1. This CDR3 is 14 amino acids long. Germline V gene lookup returns CDR1 SGHRS and CDR2 YFSETQ. The ends lost 1 base at V and 3 bases at J; junction bases unmatched: 3. The DNA of the CDR3 is TGCGCCAGCAGCTTGTGGGACAGCGACTATGGCTACACCTTC. Translating gives CASSLWDSDYGYTF.

The chain joins TRBV19 to TRBJ1-4; D is unresolved. The V and J ends lost 3 bases and 7 bases respectively, with 18 bases between them. Germline V gene data show CDR1 as LNHDA and CDR2 as SQIVND (reference sequence). The CDR3 sequence is 16 residues long. CDR3 sequence reads: CASSMVSNARSEKLFF. In DNA, the CDR3 is TGTGCCAGTAGTATGGTCTCCAATGCGAGAAGTGAAAAACTGTTTTTT.

The V gene is TRBV3-1 (or the pseudogene TRBV3-2), the J gene TRBJ1-2; D is undetermined. The CDR3 extends over 12 amino acids. V shed 1 base and J shed 8 bases, with 8 bases lying between them. The germline gives CDR1 LGHDT, CDR2 YNNKEL (reference sequence). CDR3 protein: CASSQGVGGYTF. As DNA, the CDR3 is TGTGCCAGCAGCCAAGGAGTCGGGGGCTACACCTTC.

This clone occurred once. The chain uses TRBV29-1 and TRBJ1-1; D is perhaps TRBD1 (5 bases). Trimming pared 5 bases from V and 0 bases from J, leaving 7 bases between. The germline CDR1 and CDR2 sequences are SQVTM and ANQGSEA. This CDR3 is 12 amino acids long. CDR3 bases: TGCAGCGTTATGGGGCTGAACACTGAAGCTTTCTTT. Encoded protein: CSVMGLNTEAFF. The whole variable domain, remainder taken from reference TRBV29-1 and TRBJ1-1, is SAVISQKPSRDICQRGTSLTIQCQVDSQVTMMFWYRQQPGQSLTLIATANQGSEATYESGFVIDKFPISRPNLTFSTLTVSNMSPEDSSIYLCSVMGLNTEAFFGQGTRLTVV.

The rearrangement uses TRBV29-1 and TRBJ2-3, with a tentative D call TRBD2 (6 bases). Germline values: CDR1 SQVTM, CDR2 ANQGSEA. The CDR3 covers 15 residues. V lost 5 bases, J lost 1 base, and 16 bases lay in between. The CDR3 reads CSVSEPGGGTDTQYF. The CDR3 DNA reads TGCAGCGTTTCCGAGCCCGGAGGGGGCACAGATACGCAGTATTTT.

V usage is TRBV15 and J usage is TRBJ1-2; TRBD1 aligns across 7 bases. Germline loops: CDR1 LNHNV, CDR2 YYDKDF (reference sequence). The CDR3 sequence is 14 residues long. V trimming: 4 bases; J trimming: 8 bases; junction bases outside the gene matches: 10. The CDR3 sequence: CATSNAGTALGYTF. CDR3 bases: TGTGCCACCAGCAACGCCGGGACAGCCCTCGGCTACACCTTC.

The chain couples TRBV9 to TRBJ2-3; TRBD1 aligns across 9 bases. Per the germline V gene, CDR1 is SGDLS and CDR2 is YYNGEE. The CDR3 length is 14 residues. The V segment lost 1 base and the J segment 8 bases; nucleotides outside the gene matches: 5. In nucleotides, the CDR3 is TGTGCCAGCAGCGTAAGACAGGGGGACAGTACGCAGTATTTT. It is translated as CASSVRQGDSTQYF. Using reference TRBV9 and TRBJ2-3 for the parts outside the CDR3, the full variable domain is DSGVTQTPKHLITATGQRVTLRCSPRSGDLSVYWYQQSLDQGLQFLIQYYNGEERAKGNILERFSAQQFPDLHSELNLSSLELGDSALYFCASSVRQGDSTQYFGPGTRLTVL.

This rearrangement joins TRBV6-5 to TRBJ2-7; D might be TRBD2 (6 bases). The germline CDR1 and CDR2 sequences are MNHEY and SVGAGI. V was pared by 11 bases and J by 4 bases, with 18 bases between. The length of the CDR3 is 13 residues. The CDR3 DNA follows: TGTGCCGTCACCCGGGACGGGAGTTACGAGCAGTACTTC. Translation gives CAVTRDGSYEQYF.

The gene calls are TRBV19 and TRBJ1-4, with 9 bases identical to TRBD1. The CDR3 consists of 15 residues. Germline-derived CDR1 and CDR2 are LNHDA and SQIVND (reference sequence). Germline trimming cut 8 bases from V and 8 bases from J; bases unmatched to any gene: 12. CDR3 nucleotides: TGTGCCAGTGGGCTTCTAACAGGGGGCGACGAAAAACTGTTTTTT. Protein sequence: CASGLLTGGDEKLFF.

The V call is TRBV5-1, the J call TRBJ2-4; 7 nucleotides align to TRBD2. The CDR3 consists of 18 residues. Germline V gives CDR1 SGHRS, CDR2 YFSETQ. J was trimmed by 1 base and V by 2 bases; bases with no gene match: 12. The CDR3 here is CASSFLPGWTSAKNIQYF. CDR3 sequence (DNA): TGCGCCAGCAGCTTCTTGCCTGGTTGGACTAGTGCCAAAAACATTCAGTACTTC.

The chain uses TRBV9 and TRBJ1-3; no firm D call. V lost 0 bases and J 2 bases, leaving 9 bases between the germline ends. The CDR3 has 15 residues. From germline, CDR1 is SGDLS and CDR2 YYNGEE. CDR3: CASSVEGVAGNTIYF. CDR3 nucleotide sequence: TGTGCCAGCAGCGTAGAGGGAGTAGCTGGAAACACCATATATTTT.